The rows below give T cell receptor beta chains drawn from one sample of a study of T cell responses to AZD1222 COVID-19 vaccine. The data were produced by immunoSEQ multiplex PCR, yet TCRdb's version contains in-frame clones alone and is incomplete. The table includes about 120,000 clones, around nine tenths detected once. The material sequenced was peripheral blood, taken on day 0 of AZD1222 vaccination. These receptors were obtained from an adult in good health. The CDR3 runs from the conserved cysteine through the conserved F or W. The D gene is left open where the match is weak. For some rows the clone size is stated as once, few or many, or as a class when expanded; others skip it.

j_call d_call v_call clone_size cdr3_nt cdr3_aa
TRBJ2-7 . TRBV5-1 . TGCGCCAGCAGCTTCGCAGGATCTTTAAACGAGCAGTACTTC CASSFAGSLNEQYF
TRBJ1-1 . TRBV6-5 . TGTGCCAGCACACAGACAGCGCAGAACACTGAAGCTTTCTTT CASTQTAQNTEAFF
TRBJ2-5 TRBD2 TRBV7-2 . TGTGCCAGCAGCTTAGAATCGACTAGCGGGACGGGGACCCAGTACTTC CASSLESTSGTGTQYF
TRBJ2-1 . TRBV27 . TGTGCCAGCAGTCTGATAGGGGGTGGGGGATACAATGAGCAGTTCTTC CASSLIGGGGYNEQFF
TRBJ1-1 . TRBV28 . TGTGCCAGCAGTTTTATTCAGGAAGTGAACACTGAAGCTTTCTTT CASSFIQEVNTEAFF
TRBJ2-1 TRBD1 TRBV7-2 . TGTGCCAGCAGCTTAGATCAGGGGGCCTACAATGAGCAGTTCTTC CASSLDQGAYNEQFF
TRBJ2-3 . TRBV30 . TGTGCCGGCAAAAGGGGGGAGACGCAGTATTTT CAGKRGETQYF
TRBJ1-4 . TRBV5-5 . TGTGCCAGCAGCTTGAACCCTACAGCAACTAATGAAAAACTGTTTTTT CASSLNPTATNEKLFF
TRBJ2-2 . TRBV24-1 . TGTGCCACCGAAAAAACCGGGCTATCAGGCACCGGGGAGCTGTTTTTT CATEKTGLSGTGELFF
TRBJ1-6 . TRBV28 . TGTGCCAGCGGCGTTTTGGGCGGATCACCCCTCCACTTT CASGVLGGSPLHF
TRBJ1-1 . TRBV7-2 . TGTGCCAGCAGTCAAGGGGGGGGAACTGAAGCTTTCTTT CASSQGGGTEAFF
TRBJ2-7 TRBD2 TRBV29-1 . TGCAGCGTCCTAGAGGCTAGCGGGAGCCCCCTCGTCGGCTACGAGCAGTACTTC CSVLEASGSPLVGYEQYF
TRBJ1-1 . TRBV6-6 . TGTGCCAGCAGTTACAGACAGAGGAACACTGAAGCTTTCTTT CASSYRQRNTEAFF
TRBJ2-5 . TRBV30 . TGTGCCTGGGGGGATGGGGTCCAAGAGACCCAGTACTTC CAWGDGVQETQYF
TRBJ2-5 TRBD1 TRBV25-1 . TGTGCCAGCAGTGAAACCAAACAGGGGGCGACGGAAGAGACCCAGTACTTC CASSETKQGATEETQYF
TRBJ1-2 . TRBV4-2 . TGTGCCAGCAGCCCCTCCCCGGGGCAGGGAGGCGGCTACACCTTC CASSPSPGQGGGYTF
TRBJ2-5 TRBD1 TRBV6-1 once TGTGCCAGCATTAAACAGGGGATTGTCGAGACCCAGTACTTC CASIKQGIVETQYF
TRBJ2-1 TRBD2 TRBV4-3 . TGCGCCAGCAGCTCCAAGATAGGACTAGCGGGAGTAGGTAATGAGCAGTTCTTC CASSSKIGLAGVGNEQFF
TRBJ1-3 . TRBV5-4 . TGTGCCAGCAGCGCCGGGACTTCCAGTGGAAACACCATATATTTT CASSAGTSSGNTIYF
TRBJ2-7 TRBD1 TRBV2 . TGTGCCAGCAGAGCGACAGGGGTGGGGGAGCAGTACTTC CASRATGVGEQYF
TRBJ1-6 . TRBV9 . TGTGCCAGCGGGGCCCCTGGAGGTTCACCCCTCCACTTT CASGAPGGSPLHF
TRBJ2-2 . TRBV6-5 . TGTGCCAGCAGTTCCTCCTCTCTGACCGGGGAGCTGTTTTTT CASSSSSLTGELFF
TRBJ2-7 . TRBV7-8 . TGTGCCAGCAGCTTATCGACGAACTACGAGCAGTACTTC CASSLSTNYEQYF
TRBJ2-1 . TRBV6-5 once TGTGCCAGCAGTACGCCCCTTAACAATGAGCAGTTCTTC CASSTPLNNEQFF
TRBJ1-6 TRBD1 TRBV2 . TGTGCCAGCACCCCAGGGGGACAGGGCCGTTCACCCCTCCACTTT CASTPGGQGRSPLHF
TRBJ1-2 TRBD1 TRBV7-9 once TGTGCCAGCAGCTCACAGGGGGCTGGGTATGGCTACACCTTC CASSSQGAGYGYTF
TRBJ2-7 TRBD2 TRBV29-1 . TGCAGCGTTGGAGGACTAGCGGGAGGGCGCGAGCAGTACTTC CSVGGLAGGREQYF
TRBJ2-1 TRBD1 TRBV5-8 . TGTGCCAGCAGCGAAAGACAGGGGGGTGGGCAGTTCTTC CASSERQGGGQFF
TRBJ2-7 . TRBV18 . TGTGCCAGCTCACCACGGGACTCCTACGAGCAGTACTTC CASSPRDSYEQYF
TRBJ1-5 TRBD1 TRBV28 . TGTGCCAGCAGCTCGACAGGGCTTAGGGGACAGCCCCAGCATTTT CASSSTGLRGQPQHF
TRBJ2-2 TRBD1 TRBV7-9 . TGTGCCAGCAGCCGTATGGGACAGTCAAACACCGGGGAGCTGTTTTTT CASSRMGQSNTGELFF
TRBJ2-5 . TRBV7-6 . TGTGCCAGCAGCCCAGAGGGGGGGGCCAGGGAGACCCAGTACTTC CASSPEGGARETQYF
TRBJ1-2 . TRBV19 . TGTGCCAGTAGTCTGCGGTTGGGAGGAAATGGCTACACCTTC CASSLRLGGNGYTF
TRBJ1-5 . TRBV3-1/TRBV3-2 . TGTGCCAGCAGCCTAGCAGGGTTCAATCAGCCCCAGCATTTT CASSLAGFNQPQHF
TRBJ2-5 . TRBV5-6 . TGTGCCAGCAGCCTAGGAAGTCCGGGGAAGCAAGAGACCCAGTACTTC CASSLGSPGKQETQYF
TRBJ2-1 . TRBV5-5 . TGTGCCGGCGGGTTAGGGGGAATTCGCGAGCAGTTCTTC CAGGLGGIREQFF
TRBJ1-6 TRBD1 TRBV4-3 few TGCGCCAGCAGCCAAGTCCTACAGGGGGATTCACCCCTCCACTTT CASSQVLQGDSPLHF
TRBJ1-2 TRBD1 TRBV27 . TGTGCCAGCAGTTCTACCGGCGACAGGGCTAAAGGCTACACCTTC CASSSTGDRAKGYTF
TRBJ2-2 TRBD1 TRBV10-3 . TGTGCCATCAGTGAACGTTATGGACAGGGGGGTCGCGAAAACACCGGGGAGCTGTTTTTT CAISERYGQGGRENTGELFF
TRBJ1-5 . TRBV28 . TGTGCCAGCAGTTTACGCAACAGGTGGGGCTATAGCAATCAGCCCCAGCATTTT CASSLRNRWGYSNQPQHF
TRBJ2-3 TRBD2 TRBV2 . TGTGCCAGCAGCCCGGGACTAGCGGGAGCCCAAGATACGCAGTATTTT CASSPGLAGAQDTQYF
TRBJ1-1 . TRBV6-5 . TGTGCCAGCACCCGCAACACAGCGAACACTGAAGCTTTCTTT CASTRNTANTEAFF
TRBJ2-2 . TRBV10-3 . TGTGCCATCAGTAAAACAGGGAGTATGAACACCGGGGAGCTGTTTTTT CAISKTGSMNTGELFF